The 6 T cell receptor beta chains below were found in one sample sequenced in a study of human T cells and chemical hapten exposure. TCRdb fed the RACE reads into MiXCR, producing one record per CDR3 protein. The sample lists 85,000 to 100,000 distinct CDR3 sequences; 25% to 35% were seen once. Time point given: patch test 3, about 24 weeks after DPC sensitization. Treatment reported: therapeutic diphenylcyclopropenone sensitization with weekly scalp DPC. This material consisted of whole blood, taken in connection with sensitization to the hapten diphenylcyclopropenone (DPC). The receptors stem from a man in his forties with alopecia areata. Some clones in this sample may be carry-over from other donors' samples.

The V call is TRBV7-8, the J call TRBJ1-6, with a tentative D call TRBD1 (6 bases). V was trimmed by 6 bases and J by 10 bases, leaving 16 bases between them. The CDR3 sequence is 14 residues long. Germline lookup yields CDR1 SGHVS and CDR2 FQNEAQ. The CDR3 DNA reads TGTGCCAGCAGGCTGGACAGTCCCAACTCACCCCTCCACTTT. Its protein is CASRLDSPNSPLHF. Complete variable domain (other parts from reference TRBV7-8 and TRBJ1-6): GAGVSQSPRYKVAKRGQDVALRCDPISGHVSLFWYQQALGQGPEFLTYFQNEAQLDKSGLPSDRFFAERPEGSVSTLKIQRTQQEDSAVYLCASRLDSPNSPLHFGNGTRLTVT.

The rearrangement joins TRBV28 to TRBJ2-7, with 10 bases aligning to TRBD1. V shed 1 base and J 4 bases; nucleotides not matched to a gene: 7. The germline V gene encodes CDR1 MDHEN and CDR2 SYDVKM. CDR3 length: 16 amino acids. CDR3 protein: CASSLSLGTGAYEQYF. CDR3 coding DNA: TGTGCCAGCAGTTTATCACTTGGGACAGGGGCTTACGAGCAGTACTTC.

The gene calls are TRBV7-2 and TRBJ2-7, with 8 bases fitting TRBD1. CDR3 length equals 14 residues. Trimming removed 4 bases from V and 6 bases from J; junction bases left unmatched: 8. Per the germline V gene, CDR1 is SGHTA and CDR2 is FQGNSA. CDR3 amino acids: CASSSTGVLTEQYF. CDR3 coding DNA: TGTGCCAGCAGCTCGACAGGGGTCTTGACCGAGCAGTACTTC.

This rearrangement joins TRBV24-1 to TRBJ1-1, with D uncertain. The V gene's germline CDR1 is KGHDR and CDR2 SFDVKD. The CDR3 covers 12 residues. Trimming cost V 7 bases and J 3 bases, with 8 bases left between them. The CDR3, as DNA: TGTGCCACCAGCGCGTCGGACACTGAAGCTTTCTTT. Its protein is CATSASDTEAFF.

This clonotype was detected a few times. The DNA of the CDR3 is TGTGCCAGCAGCTCCGGACAGGGAGTCGGGGAGCTGTTTTTT. Amino acid sequence: CASSSGQGVGELFF. The chain combines TRBV5-6 with TRBJ2-2, with TRBD1 matching over 8 bases. The germline CDR1 and CDR2 sequences are SGHDT and YYEEEE. CDR3 length: 14 residues. V trimming: 3 bases; J trimming: 7 bases; junction bases outside the gene matches: 5.

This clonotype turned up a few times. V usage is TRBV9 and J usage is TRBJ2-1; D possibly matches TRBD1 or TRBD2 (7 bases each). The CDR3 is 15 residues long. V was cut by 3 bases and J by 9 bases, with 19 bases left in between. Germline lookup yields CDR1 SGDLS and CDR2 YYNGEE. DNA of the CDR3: TGTGCCAGCAGCGAAGGGGGCGGGAGTTTGAGTGAGCAGTTCTTC. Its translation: CASSEGGGSLSEQFF.